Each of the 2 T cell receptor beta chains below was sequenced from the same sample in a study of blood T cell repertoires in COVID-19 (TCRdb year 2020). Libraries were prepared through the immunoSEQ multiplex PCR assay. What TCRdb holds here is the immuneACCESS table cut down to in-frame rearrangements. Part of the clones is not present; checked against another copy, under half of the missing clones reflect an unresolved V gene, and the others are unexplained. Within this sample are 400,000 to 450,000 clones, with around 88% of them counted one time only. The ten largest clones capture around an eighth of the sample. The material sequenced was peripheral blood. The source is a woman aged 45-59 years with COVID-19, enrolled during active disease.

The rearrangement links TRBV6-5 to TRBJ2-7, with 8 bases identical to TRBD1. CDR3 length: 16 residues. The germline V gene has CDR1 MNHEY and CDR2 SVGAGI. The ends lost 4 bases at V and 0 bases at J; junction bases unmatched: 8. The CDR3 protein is CASSWGWGQVSYEQYF. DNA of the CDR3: TGTGCCAGCAGTTGGGGTTGGGGACAGGTCTCCTACGAGCAGTACTTC.

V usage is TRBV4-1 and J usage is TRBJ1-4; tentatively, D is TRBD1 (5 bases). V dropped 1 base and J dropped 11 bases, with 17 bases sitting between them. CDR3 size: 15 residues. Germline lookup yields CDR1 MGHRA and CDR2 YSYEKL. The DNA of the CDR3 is TGCGCCAGCAGCCAAGGTTCGGGGACTGGGGTGAAACTGTTTTTT. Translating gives CASSQGSGTGVKLFF.